The 14 T cell receptor beta chains in this list originate from one sample, sequenced in a study of T cell repertoires in cytomegalovirus infection. TCRdb passed the reads through MiXCR, listing each CDR3 protein once. The sample consists of 270,000 or so distinct CDR3 sequences, over 15% of them appearing once. Input material: CD8+ T cells from PBMCs. The receptors here all came from a human donor in good health (CMV status not recorded). Some clones in this sample may be carry-over from other donors' samples.

The J gene is TRBJ2-1, the V gene TRBV4-2, with unresolved D. V lost 7 bases, J lost 9 bases, and 10 bases lay in between. Looked up from germline, CDR1 is LGHNA and CDR2 is YNFKEQ. The CDR3 extends over 11 amino acids. CDR3 coding DNA: TGTGCCAGCACCACTTCAGGTGAGCAGTTCTTC. Translated, it gives CASTTSGEQFF.

V usage is TRBV12-5 and J usage is TRBJ2-7; possible D gene TRBD2, 6 bases. There are 16 residues in the CDR3. The germline gives CDR1 LGHNT, CDR2 FRNRAP. Trimming took off 3 bases at V and 2 bases at J, with 17 bases between the two ends. The CDR3 region has the DNA TGTGCTAGTGGTTTAATACCCGGGACTCAACCCTACGAGCAGTACTTC. Encoded protein: CASGLIPGTQPYEQYF.

The gene calls are TRBV20-1 and TRBJ1-1, with D possibly matching TRBD1 (6 bases). Germline CDR1 and CDR2: DFQATT and SNEGSKA (reference sequence). V was clipped by 1 base and J by 0 bases, with 15 bases between them. This CDR3 has 16 residues. CDR3 amino acids: CSARVPGGRMNTEAFF. For the CDR3, the DNA is TGCAGTGCTAGAGTTCCCGGGGGCCGCATGAACACTGAAGCTTTCTTT.

This clonotype was seen at least ten times. The CDR3 protein is CASSPLVPRQGARQYGYTF. The CDR3, as DNA: TGTGCCAGCAGCCCCCTGGTCCCTCGTCAGGGGGCGAGGCAATATGGCTACACCTTC. The chain has TRBV7-8 and TRBJ1-2; 8 bases match TRBD1. The J segment lost 5 bases and the V segment lost 5 bases, leaving 22 bases of the junction unmatched. The CDR3 is 19 amino acids. Germline CDR1 is SGHVS and CDR2 is FQNEAQ.

This clonotype was counted many times. This chain connects TRBV28 to TRBJ2-1; unclear D gene. CDR1 and CDR2 from the germline V gene are MDHEN and SYDVKM. With 5 bases removed from V and 8 bases from J, the gap between germline ends came to 19 bases. CDR3 length: 15 amino acids. CDR3 sequence: CASSARVSPNDEQFF. CDR3 DNA: TGTGCCAGCAGTGCAAGGGTATCCCCCAATGATGAGCAGTTCTTC. Full variable domain (outside the CDR3, taken from reference TRBV28 and TRBJ2-1): DVKVTQSSRYLVKRTGEKVFLECVQDMDHENMFWYRQDPGLGLRLIYFSYDVKMKEKGDIPEGYSVSREKKERFSLILESASTNQTSMYLCASSARVSPNDEQFFGPGTRLTVL.

This clonotype was observed at least ten times. The rearrangement joins TRBV7-2 to TRBJ1-2; 8 positions match TRBD1. The CDR3 has 15 residues. Germline loops: CDR1 SGHTA, CDR2 FQGNSA. V was clipped by 6 bases and J by 4 bases; unmatched bases: 10. Written as DNA, the CDR3 is TGTGCCAGCAGTTCGTCCAGGGGGCGCGTCTATGGCTACACCTTC. Its translation: CASSSSRGRVYGYTF. The full variable domain, rest sourced from reference TRBV7-2 and TRBJ1-2, is GAGVSQSPSNKVTEKGKDVELRCDPISGHTALYWYRQSLGQGLEFLIYFQGNSAPDKSGLPSDRFSAERTGGSVSTLTIQRTQQEDSAVYLCASSSSRGRVYGYTFGSGTRLTVV.

V and J are TRBV6-5 and TRBJ1-5; D is unclear. The CDR3 extends over 12 amino acids. Per the germline V gene, CDR1 is MNHEY and CDR2 is SVGAGI. V lost 7 bases and J 5 bases, leaving 9 bases between the germline ends. The CDR3 region is CASIRRYQPQHF. The CDR3 DNA sequence: TGTGCCAGCATTCGTCGTTATCAGCCCCAGCATTTT.

The chain joins TRBV20-1 to TRBJ2-5, with D hard to call. V lost 0 bases and J 0 bases, leaving 11 bases between the germline ends. Germline V gene sequence: CDR1 DFQATT, CDR2 SNEGSKA (reference sequence). This CDR3 is 15 amino acids long. The CDR3 is CSARDQTYHQETQYF. CDR3 in DNA: TGCAGTGCTAGAGATCAGACATATCACCAAGAGACCCAGTACTTC.

The chain employs TRBV19 and TRBJ2-7; D ambiguous. This CDR3 contains 14 residues. Per the germline V gene, CDR1 is LNHDA and CDR2 is SQIVND (reference sequence). V lost 3 bases to trimming and J lost 0 bases, with 9 bases between them. DNA for the CDR3: TGTGCCAGTAGTATTGACTGGTCCTCCTACGAGCAGTACTTC. Translating it yields CASSIDWSSYEQYF.

V usage is TRBV6-1 and J usage is TRBJ2-5, with TRBD2 identical over 7 bases. The CDR3 consists of 17 residues. Germline CDR1 is MNHNS and CDR2 is SASEGT. Unmatched junction bases numbered 18, after V lost 6 bases and J lost 5 bases. The CDR3 nucleotides are TGTGCCAGCAGCCTCGATCCGGGACTAACATTCGGTGAGACCCAGTACTTC. This translates into CASSLDPGLTFGETQYF.

CDR3 coding DNA: TGTGCCAGCAGTTACTCGAGTGTGGGGACTAGCGGGGATTTTTACGAGCAGTACTTC. It codes for CASSYSSVGTSGDFYEQYF. The chain uses TRBV6-6 and TRBJ2-7, with 13 bases fitting TRBD2. Germline assignment: CDR1 MNHNY and CDR2 SVGAGI (reference sequence). After removal of 0 bases from V and 4 bases from J, the junction contained 12 bases not matched to a gene. CDR3 size: 19 residues.

In regard to this clonotype: A much more abundant neighbour one base away suggests this may be a read error. The CDR3 bases are TGTGCCAGCAGCTTACTCTTTGCCTTGAACACTGAAGCTTTCTTT. Protein sequence: CASSLLFALNTEAFF. This chain connects TRBV7-2 to TRBJ1-1; D ambiguous. Germline CDR1 SGHTA, CDR2 FQGNSA. This CDR3 has 15 residues. Trimming removed 2 bases from V and 0 bases from J, with 10 bases in between. Complete variable domain (other parts from reference TRBV7-2 and TRBJ1-1): GAGVSQSPSNKVTEKGKDVELRCDPISGHTALYWYRQSLGQGLEFLIYFQGNSAPDKSGLPSDRFSAERTGGSVSTLTIQRTQQEDSAVYLCASSLLFALNTEAFFGQGTRLTVV.

This sequence joins TRBV2 and TRBJ2-1; D gene unclear. This CDR3 has 14 amino acids. The germline V and J ends were trimmed by 6 bases and 3 bases, with 12 bases remaining between them. Germline assignment: CDR1 SNHLY and CDR2 FYNNEI. The CDR3 DNA reads as TGTGCCAGCAGGGTAGAAGGGCTCTACAATGAGCAGTTCTTC. Its translation is CASRVEGLYNEQFF.

This clonotype came up many times. The genes are TRBV28 and TRBJ2-1; 8 bases match TRBD2. Germline CDR1 reads MDHEN; CDR2 reads SYDVKM. Trimming cost V 4 bases and J 4 bases; bases outside gene matches: 3. This CDR3 is 14 amino acids long. CDR3 bases: TGTGCCAGCAGTTCGCGGGGGGATTACAATGAGCAGTTCTTC. Protein sequence: CASSSRGDYNEQFF.